One sample yielded the 27 T cell receptor beta chains listed below, sequenced in a study of blood T cell repertoires in COVID-19. Using immunoSEQ multiplex PCR, the repertoire was profiled, and TCRdb retains in-frame clones only, with some absent. Here the sample spans 200,000 to 250,000 clones, 80% to 90% being singletons. The material sequenced was peripheral blood. The receptor source for this set is a young man who had recovered from COVID-19.

The V and J genes are TRBV28 and TRBJ1-1, with 7 bases aligning to TRBD1. CDR3 length: 15 amino acids. Per the germline V gene, CDR1 is MDHEN and CDR2 is SYDVKM. J lost 1 base, V lost 4 bases, and 6 bases had no gene match. In DNA form, the CDR3 reads TGTGCCAGCAGTTCACCCCGACAGGGGAACACTGAAGCTTTCTTT. It codes for CASSSPRQGNTEAFF. Together with reference TRBV28 and TRBJ1-1, the CDR3 gives the full variable domain: DVKVTQSSRYLVKRTGEKVFLECVQDMDHENMFWYRQDPGLGLRLIYFSYDVKMKEKGDIPEGYSVSREKKERFSLILESASTNQTSMYLCASSSPRQGNTEAFFGQGTRLTVV.

The V call is TRBV24-1, the J call TRBJ2-3; D is unresolved. From germline, CDR1 is KGHDR and CDR2 SFDVKD. Trimming cost V 1 base and J 5 bases, with 9 bases left between them. The CDR3 loop spans 14 amino acids. The CDR3 DNA reads TGTGCCACCAGTGATTTTAATCAGGTAGATACGCAGTATTTT. It translates to CATSDFNQVDTQYF.

The V call is TRBV19, the J call TRBJ2-5; D not certain. From germline, CDR1 is LNHDA and CDR2 SQIVND (reference sequence). The CDR3 totals 15 residues. Trimming removed 0 bases from V and 5 bases from J, with 13 bases in between. The CDR3 loop reads CASSIDRVSPETQYF. CDR3 in DNA: TGTGCCAGTAGTATAGATCGAGTTTCACCGGAGACCCAGTACTTC.

V and J are TRBV19 and TRBJ1-4; D gene unclear. The V and J ends lost 6 bases and 2 bases respectively, with 7 bases between them. Germline CDR1 and CDR2: LNHDA and SQIVND (reference sequence). This CDR3 is built from 13 residues. CDR3 in DNA: TGTGCCAGTAGCAGCAGGACTAATGAAAAACTGTTTTTT. Encoded protein: CASSSRTNEKLFF.

In its sample, this clone was seen a few times. This rearrangement joins TRBV28 to TRBJ2-7; D may be TRBD1 (6 bases). The germline V gene has CDR1 MDHEN and CDR2 SYDVKM. Between the trimmed V and J ends, which lost 6 bases and 4 bases, there was a span of 10 bases. The CDR3 runs 12 residues. For the CDR3, the DNA is TGTGCCAGCAGCCTAGACAGGTACGAGCAGTACTTC. Protein product: CASSLDRYEQYF.

The DNA for the CDR3 is TGTGCCAGCAGTTCGGTTCTCGGCACCCGGGGGAACGACGAGCAGTACTTC. Translating gives CASSSVLGTRGNDEQYF. The chain links TRBV28 to TRBJ2-7; D is possibly TRBD2 (6 bases). The CDR3 is 17 residues long. V was shortened by 4 bases and J by 5 bases, with 24 bases between the two germline ends. Germline loops: CDR1 MDHEN, CDR2 SYDVKM. The full variable domain, completed using reference TRBV28 and TRBJ2-7, is DVKVTQSSRYLVKRTGEKVFLECVQDMDHENMFWYRQDPGLGLRLIYFSYDVKMKEKGDIPEGYSVSREKKERFSLILESASTNQTSMYLCASSSVLGTRGNDEQYFGPGTRLTVT.

The rearrangement links TRBV5-8 to TRBJ2-5, with D unresolved. CDR1 and CDR2 (germline): SGHTS, YDEGEE. Trimming stripped 0 bases from V and 5 bases from J, with 14 bases between. CDR3 size: 15 residues. CDR3 nucleotide sequence: TGTGCCAGCAGCTTGGACGCATCTTTGCGGGAGACCCAGTACTTC. Its translation: CASSLDASLRETQYF.

The rearrangement joins TRBV7-9 to TRBJ1-3; perhaps TRBD1 as D (5 bases). Trimming left V 1 base short and J 4 bases short, with 14 bases between. Germline assignment: CDR1 SEHNR and CDR2 FQNEAQ (reference sequence). This CDR3 is built from 16 residues. CDR3 region: CASSLDGGPGGNTIYF. The CDR3 DNA sequence: TGTGCCAGCAGCTTAGACGGGGGTCCGGGAGGAAACACCATATATTTT.

This sequence joins TRBV27 and TRBJ2-7, with 10 bases fitting TRBD1. This CDR3 is built from 15 residues. V trimming: 6 bases; J trimming: 1 base; junction bases outside the gene matches: 6. CDR1 MNHEY and CDR2 SMNVEV come from the germline V gene (reference sequence). The CDR3 bases are TGTGCCAGCAGAGGACAGGGGGAGAGATCCTACGAGCAGTACTTC. Amino acid sequence: CASRGQGERSYEQYF.

Here the CDR3 reads CASSLRRDEQFF. The DNA of the CDR3 is TGTGCCAGCAGCCTTCGGAGGGATGAGCAGTTCTTC. The V gene is TRBV3-1 (or the pseudogene TRBV3-2), the J gene TRBJ2-1, with a possible D match to TRBD2 (6 bases). V dropped 4 bases and J dropped 8 bases, with 9 bases sitting between them. This CDR3 has 12 amino acids. The germline V gene has CDR1 LGHDT and CDR2 YNNKEL (reference sequence).

The chain carries TRBV27 and TRBJ2-7; weak D call: TRBD2 (6 bases). Germline CDR1 is MNHEY and CDR2 is SMNVEV (reference sequence). This CDR3 region has 16 residues. The germline V and J ends were trimmed by 5 bases and 9 bases, with 26 bases remaining between them. CDR3 nucleotides: TGTGCCAGCAGTGACCTAAACCGGGACTGGAATCACGGGCAGTACTTC. Protein product: CASSDLNRDWNHGQYF.

V and J are TRBV2 and TRBJ2-7, with TRBD2 matching 7 bases. Trimming took 1 base from V and 4 from J; bases not matched to a gene: 7. The CDR3 runs to 15 residues. Per the germline V gene, CDR1 is SNHLY and CDR2 is FYNNEI. CDR3 in DNA: TGTGCCAGCAGTGAAGGGGAGGGGCTATCTTACGAGCAGTACTTC. It codes for CASSEGEGLSYEQYF. The full variable domain, its missing parts supplied by reference TRBV2 and TRBJ2-7, is EPEVTQTPSHQVTQMGQEVILRCVPISNHLYFYWYRQILGQKVEFLVSFYNNEISEKSEIFDDQFSVERPDGSNFTLKIRSTKLEDSAMYFCASSEGEGLSYEQYFGPGTRLTVT.

The V call is TRBV9, the J call TRBJ2-7; D gene uncertain. The germline V gene has CDR1 SGDLS and CDR2 YYNGEE. This CDR3 region has 16 residues. Trimming took off 0 bases at V and 0 bases at J, with 13 bases between the two ends. This CDR3 is CASSVDDSPSSYEQYF. The CDR3 DNA is TGTGCCAGCAGCGTAGATGATAGCCCCAGCTCCTACGAGCAGTACTTC.

This chain's CDR3 is CASSLEGTDTQYF. The CDR3 nucleotides are TGTGCCAGCAGCCTGGAGGGCACAGATACGCAGTATTTT. The chain uses TRBV11-2 and TRBJ2-3, with D possibly TRBD2 on 5 matching bases. From germline, CDR1 is SGHAT and CDR2 FQNNGV. CDR3 length: 13 residues. Trimming stripped 5 bases from V and 1 base from J, with 7 bases between.

V gene TRBV29-1 combines with J gene TRBJ2-7, with D perhaps TRBD1 (5 bases). Trimming took off 3 bases at V and 1 base at J, with 7 bases between the two ends. The V gene's germline CDR1 is SQVTM and CDR2 ANQGSEA. This CDR3 comprises 12 residues. The CDR3 here is CSVEAGSYEQYF. The CDR3 DNA reads TGCAGCGTTGAGGCAGGGTCCTACGAGCAGTACTTC.

This chain joins TRBV29-1 and TRBJ2-7; 12 nucleotides agree with TRBD1. J was trimmed by 5 bases and V by 2 bases; bases with no gene match: 7. Germline CDR1 is SQVTM and CDR2 is ANQGSEA. The CDR3 contains 15 residues. This chain's CDR3 is CSVENAGTGGHEQYF. DNA for the CDR3: TGCAGCGTTGAAAATGCCGGGACAGGGGGCCACGAGCAGTACTTC.

V is TRBV7-6 and J is TRBJ1-3, with a weak D call TRBD1 (5 bases). The V and J ends lost 3 bases and 4 bases respectively, with 10 bases between them. Germline CDR1 is SGHVS and CDR2 is FNYEAQ. The CDR3 is 14 amino acids. The CDR3 DNA follows: TGTGCCAGCAGCTTCAGGGCATTGGGAAACACCATATATTTT. Protein sequence: CASSFRALGNTIYF.

The chain combines TRBV5-5 with TRBJ2-4, with 7 bases identical to TRBD1. Germline V CDR1 and CDR2: SGHKS, YYEKEE (reference sequence). V dropped 1 base and J dropped 3; count of bases not matched to a gene: 10. This CDR3 spans 17 amino acids. The CDR3 DNA is TGTGCCAGCAGCTTGCTACGACAGGGTTTGGACAAAAACATTCAGTACTTC. It encodes CASSLLRQGLDKNIQYF.

The chain carries TRBV30 and TRBJ1-2; D perhaps matches TRBD1 (5 bases). Germline loops: CDR1 GTSNPN, CDR2 SVGIG (reference sequence). Trimming left V 0 bases short and J 4 bases short, with 9 bases between. The CDR3 totals 13 residues. The CDR3 sequence: CAWSVGGIYGYTF. CDR3 DNA sequence: TGTGCCTGGAGTGTGGGGGGTATCTATGGCTACACCTTC. Together with reference TRBV30 and TRBJ1-2, the CDR3 gives the full variable domain: SQTIHQWPATLVQPVGSPLSLECTVEGTSNPNLYWYRQAAGRGLQLLFYSVGIGQISSEVPQNLSASRPQDRQFILSSKKLLLSDSGFYLCAWSVGGIYGYTFGSGTRLTVV.

The J gene is TRBJ2-2, the V gene TRBV18; 7 nucleotides match TRBD1. Germline CDR1 reads KGHSH; CDR2 reads LQKENI. V shed 6 bases and J 1 base; nucleotides not matched to a gene: 5. The length of the CDR3 is 15 residues. Here the CDR3 reads CASSTTGVNTGELFF. In DNA, the CDR3 is TGTGCCAGCTCTACCACAGGGGTGAACACCGGGGAGCTGTTTTTT.

J is TRBJ2-3 and V is TRBV28; no clear D gene. This CDR3 contains 13 residues. Germline V lookup: CDR1 MDHEN, CDR2 SYDVKM. The V and J ends lost 7 bases and 2 bases respectively, with 10 bases between them. DNA for the CDR3: TGTGCCAGCACGACTCTCCTCACAGATACGCAGTATTTT. It codes for CASTTLLTDTQYF.

The chain is built from TRBV5-1 and TRBJ2-5; D gene unclear. V lost 1 base to trimming and J lost 1 base, with 8 bases between them. Per germline, CDR1 SGHRS and CDR2 YFSETQ. There are 14 residues in the CDR3. CDR3 sequence: CASSLYGSQETQYF. CDR3 nucleotide sequence: TGCGCCAGCAGCTTGTATGGTAGCCAAGAGACCCAGTACTTC.

This clone was found once. The chain is built from TRBV29-1 and TRBJ2-6, with a weak D call TRBD1 (6 bases). This CDR3 is 14 amino acids long. V shed 4 bases and J shed 2 bases, with 9 bases lying between them. The germline V gene encodes CDR1 SQVTM and CDR2 ANQGSEA. CDR3 residues: CSVVTGPGANVLTF. In DNA, the CDR3 is TGCAGCGTTGTCACAGGGCCTGGGGCCAACGTCCTGACTTTC.

V usage is TRBV6-2 or TRBV6-3 and J usage is TRBJ1-2; possible D gene TRBD1, 5 bases. V lost 0 bases to trimming and J lost 5 bases, with 13 bases between them. The CDR3 contains 15 residues. CDR1 is MNHEY and CDR2 is SVGEGT in the germline V gene. DNA for the CDR3: TGTGCCAGCAGTTACTCTCGGGCAGGGTGGTATGGCTACACCTTC. Translated: CASSYSRAGWYGYTF.

The V gene is TRBV21-1, the J gene TRBJ2-5; the table's TRBD2 call for D was not verified on the DNA. TRBV21-1 counts as a pseudogene. This CDR3 is 16 amino acids long. CDR3 coding DNA: TGTGCCAGCAGCAAACGGGCGACTAGCGGAGGCGGGACCCAGTACTTC. It is translated as CASSKRATSGGGTQYF.

This rearrangement joins TRBV20-1 to TRBJ1-2; no firm D call. Trimming pared 3 bases from V and 1 base from J, leaving 12 bases between. The CDR3 extends over 14 amino acids. In germline, CDR1 is DFQATT, CDR2 SNEGSKA (reference sequence). The CDR3 DNA sequence: TGCAGTGCTAGTATTCAGAATAATAACTATGGCTACACCTTC. Translated, it gives CSASIQNNNYGYTF.

V and J are TRBV4-3 and TRBJ2-7; D gene ambiguous. The length of the CDR3 is 18 residues. The V end lost 2 bases, the J end lost 7 bases, and 27 bases lay between the germline ends. Per germline, CDR1 LGHNA and CDR2 YSLEER. The CDR3 reads CASSQSPGLGSFLGEQYF. The CDR3 DNA is TGCGCCAGCAGCCAATCTCCAGGCCTGGGCTCCTTCCTTGGGGAGCAGTACTTC.